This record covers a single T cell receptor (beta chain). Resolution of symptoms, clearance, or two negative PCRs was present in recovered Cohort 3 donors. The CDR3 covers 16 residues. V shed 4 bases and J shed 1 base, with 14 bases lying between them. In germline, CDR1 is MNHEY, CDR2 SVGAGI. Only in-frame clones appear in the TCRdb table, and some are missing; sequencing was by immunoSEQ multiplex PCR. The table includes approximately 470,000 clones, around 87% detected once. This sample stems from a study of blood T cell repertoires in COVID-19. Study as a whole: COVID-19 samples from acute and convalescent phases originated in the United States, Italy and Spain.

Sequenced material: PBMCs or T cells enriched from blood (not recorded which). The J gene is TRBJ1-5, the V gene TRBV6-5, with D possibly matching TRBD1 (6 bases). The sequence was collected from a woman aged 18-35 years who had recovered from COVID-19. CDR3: CASSSGQGKSNQPQHF. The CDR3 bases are TGTGCCAGCAGTTCGGGGCAGGGGAAAAGCAATCAGCCCCAGCATTTT.